These T cell receptor beta chains were read from a single sample in a study of cytomegalovirus exposure and HLA in healthy donors. The method was immunoSEQ multiplex PCR; TCRdb's version includes in-frame clones alone and lacks a portion of them. Altogether roughly 98,000 clones are present, 76% being singletons, with the ten largest covering 2% to 2.5%. Sample: PBMCs. Receptors originate from a man aged 40-55 years in good health and CMV-seronegative. CDR3s include the opening cysteine and the closing phenylalanine or tryptophan. A D gene is named only where the DNA matches it firmly. The size of a clone is reported for some rows only, either as once, few or many, or as a class for expanded clones.

size: -
D: -
J: TRBJ2-7
V: TRBV6-6
DNA: TGTGCCAGCAGTTACCCCCGGACAGAAACCTACGAGCAGTACTTC
CDR3: CASSYPRTETYEQYF

size: -
D: TRBD2
J: TRBJ2-5
V: TRBV27
DNA: TGTGCCAGCAGTTACTCGGGGGGGCGGGGAGGTGGAGAGACCCAGTACTTC
CDR3: CASSYSGGRGGGETQYF

size: -
D: -
J: TRBJ2-1
V: TRBV21-1
DNA: TGTGCCAGCAGCAAAAAAGGCTGGCGGGGAGGGGCTAGTCCGTACAATGAGCAGTTCTTC
CDR3: CASSKKGWRGGASPYNEQFF

size: -
D: TRBD1
J: TRBJ1-3
V: TRBV19
DNA: TGTGCCAGTAGGGACAGGAGCTCTGGAAACACCATATATTTT
CDR3: CASRDRSSGNTIYF

size: -
D: -
J: TRBJ1-2
V: TRBV6-6
DNA: TGTGCCAGCAGTTACTACACAGAAAACTATGGCTACACCTTC
CDR3: CASSYYTENYGYTF

size: -
D: -
J: TRBJ2-6
V: TRBV4-3
DNA: TGCGCCAGCAGCCAAGATTCGAGTTCTGGGGCCAACGTCCTGACTTTC
CDR3: CASSQDSSSGANVLTF

size: -
D: -
J: TRBJ2-2
V: TRBV6-5
DNA: TGTGCCAGCAGTAACCAAGGGAGGTACACCGGGGAGCTGTTTTTT
CDR3: CASSNQGRYTGELFF

size: once
D: TRBD2
J: TRBJ2-1
V: TRBV9
DNA: TGTGCCAGCAGCTTAAGGGAGGGGACTAGCGGGGGCAATGAGCAGTTCTTC
CDR3: CASSLREGTSGGNEQFF

size: -
D: TRBD2
J: TRBJ2-3
V: TRBV19
DNA: TGTGCCAGTAGTACCAAGCGGGGGGGCCGGACAGATACGCAGTATTTT
CDR3: CASSTKRGGRTDTQYF

size: -
D: -
J: TRBJ1-5
V: TRBV2
DNA: TGTGCCAGCGCCACAGACGCTTTTCAGCCCCAGCATTTT
CDR3: CASATDAFQPQHF

size: -
D: -
J: TRBJ2-1
V: TRBV7-5
DNA: TGTGCCAGAAGCCGTTGGGCGACTGAGCAGTTCTTC
CDR3: CARSRWATEQFF

size: once
D: TRBD2
J: TRBJ2-3
V: TRBV9
DNA: TGTGCCAGCAGCAAGACTAGCGGGGGGTTAACCACAGATACGCAGTATTTT
CDR3: CASSKTSGGLTTDTQYF

size: -
D: TRBD1
J: TRBJ1-2
V: TRBV2
DNA: TGTGCCAGCACCCCAAGAGGACAGGGGGGTGGCTACACCTTC
CDR3: CASTPRGQGGGYTF

size: few
D: TRBD2
J: TRBJ2-1
V: TRBV4-3
DNA: TGCGCCAGCAGCCTACAACTAGCGTACAATGAGCAGTTCTTC
CDR3: CASSLQLAYNEQFF

size: -
D: -
J: TRBJ1-5
V: TRBV7-9
DNA: TGTTCCAGCAGCCCCCCTGGGACTGGCAATAGCAATCAGCCCCAGCATTTT
CDR3: CSSSPPGTGNSNQPQHF

size: -
D: -
J: TRBJ2-5
V: TRBV11-2
DNA: TGTGCCAGCAGTATCTCCCGGGGGGCGGGAGAGACCCAGTACTTC
CDR3: CASSISRGAGETQYF

size: -
D: -
J: TRBJ1-5
V: TRBV4-1
DNA: TGCGCCAGCAGCCAAGGGATGACACGGGGTCAGCCCCAGCATTTT
CDR3: CASSQGMTRGQPQHF

size: few
D: -
J: TRBJ2-3
V: TRBV7-6
DNA: TGTGCCAGCAGCACGACAGAGAGCACAGATACGCAGTATTTT
CDR3: CASSTTESTDTQYF

size: once
D: -
J: TRBJ2-1
V: TRBV7-9
DNA: TGTGCCAGCAGCTCCACCTTAAGCGGTCGGGGGAATGAGCAGTTCTTC
CDR3: CASSSTLSGRGNEQFF

size: few
D: -
J: TRBJ1-1
V: TRBV27
DNA: TGTGCCAGCAGTTCTACAGGGATGAACACTGAAGCTTTCTTT
CDR3: CASSSTGMNTEAFF

size: -
D: -
J: TRBJ2-7
V: TRBV19
DNA: TGTGCCAGTAGTTCCGGGACATCTACCTACGAGCAGTACTTC
CDR3: CASSSGTSTYEQYF

size: -
D: TRBD1
J: TRBJ1-5
V: TRBV18
DNA: TGTGCCAGCTCACCCAACCTGGGACAGAGCCATCAGCCCCAGCATTTT
CDR3: CASSPNLGQSHQPQHF

size: -
D: -
J: TRBJ2-2
V: TRBV28
DNA: TGTGCCAGCAGTTTATCGGCCGGGGAGCTGTTTTTT
CDR3: CASSLSAGELFF

size: -
D: -
J: TRBJ2-6
V: TRBV7-9
DNA: TGTGCCAGCAGCACAGCACTCAATTCTGGGGCCAACGTCCTGACCTTC
CDR3: CASSTALNSGANVLTF

size: -
D: TRBD1
J: TRBJ1-5
V: TRBV7-9
DNA: TGTTCCAGCAGCTTAGCAGGGGGCGGTCAGCCCCAGCATTTT
CDR3: CSSSLAGGGQPQHF

size: -
D: -
J: TRBJ2-3
V: TRBV15
DNA: TGTGCCACCAGCAGTGATCGGGGGAGCACAGATACGCAGTATTTT
CDR3: CATSSDRGSTDTQYF

size: -
D: -
J: TRBJ1-1
V: TRBV18
DNA: TGTGCCAGCTCACCAATTCCCAGGAACACTGAAGCTTTCTTT
CDR3: CASSPIPRNTEAFF

size: -
D: -
J: TRBJ1-6
V: TRBV9
DNA: TGTGCCAGCAGCGCCCGGGCGGGGGTCGGTCCACCCCTCCACTTT
CDR3: CASSARAGVGPPLHF

size: -
D: TRBD1
J: TRBJ1-5
V: TRBV27
DNA: TGTGCCAGCAGTCCCACGACGTACAGGGGGCGCGAAAATCAGCCCCAGCATTTT
CDR3: CASSPTTYRGRENQPQHF

size: -
D: TRBD1
J: TRBJ2-7
V: TRBV28
DNA: TGTGCCAGCAGCCCTGAGGGACAGGGGGTATCTGAGCAGTACTTC
CDR3: CASSPEGQGVSEQYF

size: medium-sized
D: -
J: TRBJ1-5
V: TRBV28
DNA: TGTGCCAGCAGTTTAATGCAGGGCCGGGATCAGCCCCAGCATTTT
CDR3: CASSLMQGRDQPQHF

size: -
D: -
J: TRBJ2-1
V: TRBV6-5
DNA: TGTGCCAGCAGTTACTCCGGGGGGCACAATGAGCAGTTCTTC
CDR3: CASSYSGGHNEQFF

size: -
D: -
J: TRBJ1-1
V: TRBV19
DNA: TGTGCCAGTAGTATTGGGCCGAACACTGAAGCTTTCTTT
CDR3: CASSIGPNTEAFF

size: few
D: TRBD2
J: TRBJ2-3
V: TRBV9
DNA: TGTGCCAGCAGCGCCCGACTAGCGGGGGACCTTAGCACAGATACGCAGTATTTT
CDR3: CASSARLAGDLSTDTQYF

size: -
D: -
J: TRBJ1-1
V: TRBV29-1
DNA: TGCAGCGTGCTCCAGGGACAGAACACTGAAGCTTTCTTT
CDR3: CSVLQGQNTEAFF

size: -
D: -
J: TRBJ2-7
V: TRBV9
DNA: TGTGCCAGCAGCGCGGACAACTACGAGCAGTACTTC
CDR3: CASSADNYEQYF

size: -
D: -
J: TRBJ2-5
V: TRBV28
DNA: TGTGCCAGCAGCAGAGGAATTCAAGAGACCCAGTACTTC
CDR3: CASSRGIQETQYF

size: -
D: -
J: TRBJ2-5
V: TRBV6-6
DNA: TGTGCCAGCGCCCCCGCGGAGACCCAGTACTTC
CDR3: CASAPAETQYF

size: -
D: TRBD2
J: TRBJ2-7
V: TRBV27
DNA: TGTGCCAGCAGTTGGACTAGCGGGGACTACGAGCAGTACTTC
CDR3: CASSWTSGDYEQYF

size: -
D: -
J: TRBJ1-6
V: TRBV25-1
DNA: TGTGCCAGCAGTGAAACCCATCGGGGGATCGGTAATTCACCCCTCCACTTT
CDR3: CASSETHRGIGNSPLHF